What follows is one T cell receptor beta chain and its context. The sample belongs to a study of blood T cell repertoires in COVID-19. Background on the study: Samples of COVID-19 (acute and convalescent) were obtained from the United States, Italy and Spain.

The CDR3 sequence is 14 residues long. Germline assignment: CDR1 MDHEN and CDR2 SYDVKM. The junction had 8 bases not matched to a gene; V was cut back by 4 bases and J by 5 bases. Authors' analysis steps: Nucleated cell counts were estimated from reference gene primer amplification. Some clones are missing from TCRdb's copy, which holds only in-frame ones; the method was immunoSEQ multiplex PCR. That table is the source of V, J and clone size, and D and trimming were worked out from the DNA. The sample includes about 300,000 clones, more than 70% seen only once; the top ten take 1.5% to 2%. This chain connects TRBV28 to TRBJ2-7; 7 bases match TRBD1. The clonotype was recovered from a woman between 45 and 60 years old with acute or convalescent COVID-19. Sequencing used peripheral blood. CDR3 protein: CASSSITGDHEQYF. The CDR3, as DNA: TGTGCCAGCAGTTCTATAACAGGGGACCACGAGCAGTACTTC.